This passage covers 9 T cell receptor beta chains from one sample sequenced in a study of blood T cells in healthy people across ages. A second PCR of 7 to 11 cycles used a sample-barcoded 5' primer and a J-beta primer mix. TCRdb redid the calling of the 5' RACE reads with MiXCR, one entry per CDR3 protein. The sample holds 1.5 million to 2 million distinct CDR3 sequences; about 32% are singletons and the top ten take 11%. Sequenced: blood. The receptor source for this set is a woman aged 30 to 39 in good health.

V and J are TRBV5-1 and TRBJ2-1, with D perhaps given as TRBD1 or TRBD2 (7 bases each). This CDR3 comprises 15 residues. Germline V gene sequence: CDR1 SGHRS, CDR2 YFSETQ. Trimming left V 4 bases short and J 7 bases short, with 18 bases between. Here the CDR3 reads CASSPQGGRVNEQFF. CDR3 DNA sequence: TGCGCCAGCAGCCCGCAGGGGGGGAGGGTGAATGAGCAGTTCTTC.

The chain combines TRBV20-1 with TRBJ2-7, with 16 nucleotides matching TRBD2. V shed 1 base and J 2 bases; nucleotides not matched to a gene: 11. The germline V gene has CDR1 DFQATT and CDR2 SNEGSKA (reference sequence). This CDR3 has 19 amino acids. DNA for the CDR3: TGCAGTGCTAGAGCTATTGTCCCCGGGACTAGCGGGGGGGCCTACGAGCAGTACTTC. Its translation: CSARAIVPGTSGGAYEQYF.

The rearrangement joins TRBV20-1 to TRBJ1-1, with D possibly being TRBD1 (6 bases). This CDR3 is built from 14 residues. Between the trimmed V and J ends, which lost 2 bases and 1 base, there was a span of 11 bases. Germline CDR1 and CDR2: DFQATT and SNEGSKA (reference sequence). CDR3 in DNA: TGCAGTGCTAGACCCACAGGGAAGAACACTGAAGCTTTCTTT. This sequence encodes CSARPTGKNTEAFF.

About this clonotype: A single base separates this from a much larger clone, so it may be a read error. The chain couples TRBV15 to TRBJ2-5; D is perhaps TRBD1 (5 bases). Trimming removed 1 base from V and 11 bases from J, with 17 bases in between. This CDR3 region has 14 residues. Germline V gene data show CDR1 as LNHNV and CDR2 as YYDKDF (reference sequence). CDR3 sequence: CATSRARVDNEQYF. CDR3 in DNA: TGTGCCACCAGCAGAGCCAGGGTGGACAATGAGCAGTACTTC. Supplemented by reference TRBV15 and TRBJ2-5, the full variable domain reads DAMVIQNPRYQVTQFGKPVTLSCSQTLNHNVMYWYQQKSSQAPKLLFHYYDKDFNNEADTPDNFQSRRPNTSFCFLDIRSPGLGDTAMYLCATSRARVDNEQYFGPGTRLLVL.

The table lists this clonotype with a few counts. The genes are TRBV20-1 and TRBJ2-3; TRBD2 matches 9 bases. CDR1 and CDR2 (germline): DFQATT, SNEGSKA (reference sequence). After removal of 6 bases from V and 0 bases from J, the junction contained 13 bases not matched to a gene. The length of the CDR3 is 17 residues. The CDR3, as DNA: TGCAGTGCCTCCGGGCGGGGGGGACGAGATAGCACAGATACGCAGTATTTT. Protein: CSASGRGGRDSTDTQYF.

The table lists this clonotype with a few counts. The chain uses TRBV7-9 and TRBJ1-2; D gene uncertain. CDR1 and CDR2 (germline): SEHNR, FQNEAQ (reference sequence). V dropped 5 bases and J dropped 3 bases, with 16 bases sitting between them. There are 15 residues in the CDR3. CDR3 in DNA: TGTGCCAGCAGCCAATCCCCCGGGGAGTACTATGGCTACACCTTC. As protein: CASSQSPGEYYGYTF.

About this clonotype: An end of the junction does not agree with germline; a read error may underlie this. The chain has TRBV7-3 and TRBJ2-1; TRBD1 agrees at 12 bases. The CDR3 extends over 15 amino acids. Germline-derived CDR1 and CDR2 are SGHTA and FQGTGA. CDR3 in amino acids: CAGSLRGQGANEQFF. In DNA form, the CDR3 reads TGTGCCGGCAGCTTAAGGGGACAGGGGGCGAATGAGCAGTTCTTC.

The chain is built from TRBV7-9 and TRBJ2-1, with 14 bases matching TRBD2. Germline-derived CDR1 and CDR2 are SEHNR and FQNEAQ (reference sequence). V was pared by 4 bases and J by 6 bases, with 8 bases of the junction left unmatched. The CDR3 sequence is 17 residues long. This CDR3 reads CASSSGTGTSGSNEQFF. CDR3 DNA: TGTGCCAGCAGCTCAGGTACCGGGACTAGCGGGAGCAATGAGCAGTTCTTC.

This clonotype has just a few counts. Written as DNA, the CDR3 is TGTGCCAGCAGGGCGACAGGGGGGAGAAACGAGCAGTACTTC. It specifies CASRATGGRNEQYF. The chain recombines TRBV12-3 or TRBV12-4 with TRBJ2-7; 9 bases align to TRBD1. Losses at the gene ends were 6 bases for V and 5 bases for J; bases not matched to a gene: 8. The CDR3 runs 14 residues.